These 14 T cell receptor beta chains were all obtained from the same sample, sequenced in a study of spatial heterogeneity in lung cancer. As to time point: sample taken at primary tumor resection. The study sequenced unsorted whole RNA from tumor, nontumor lung or frozen PBMC. In TCRdb, the 5' RACE reads were re-called with MiXCR into one record per CDR3 protein. The sample records roughly 40,000 distinct CDR3 sequences, approximately 6.8% being singletons. Sequenced material: PBMCs, taken at surgery. The receptors were gathered from a female donor with early-stage non-small cell lung cancer.

This rearrangement joins TRBV5-1 to TRBJ1-2; TRBD1 matches 7 bases. Germline V gene lookup returns CDR1 SGHRS and CDR2 YFSETQ. Losses at the gene ends were 5 bases for V and 2 bases for J; bases not matched to a gene: 9. The CDR3 extends over 15 amino acids. The CDR3 region has the DNA TGCGCCAGCAGTTTTGGACAGGATAGGAACTATGGCTACACCTTC. Encoded protein: CASSFGQDRNYGYTF.

This clonotype has a count of ten or more. The V call is TRBV20-1, the J call TRBJ1-5; D is ambiguous. The germline V gene has CDR1 DFQATT and CDR2 SNEGSKA (reference sequence). Trimming pared 4 bases from V and 3 bases from J, leaving 13 bases between. The CDR3 covers 14 residues. As DNA, the CDR3 is TGCAGTGCTAAGAGTCAGGCTCCCAATCAGCCCCAGCATTTT. Translating it yields CSAKSQAPNQPQHF.

This clonotype was counted a few times. V usage is TRBV12-5 and J usage is TRBJ2-2; D may correspond to TRBD1 or TRBD2 (6 bases each). V shed 7 bases and J shed 4 bases, with 19 bases lying between them. CDR1 and CDR2 (germline): LGHNT, FRNRAP. The CDR3 totals 16 residues. CDR3 region: CASVPAGGAVTGELFF. CDR3 in DNA: TGTGCTAGTGTCCCCGCCGGGGGCGCGGTCACCGGGGAGCTGTTTTTT.

This clonotype was seen repeatedly, ten times or more. The V and J genes are TRBV4-1 and TRBJ2-6; unclear D gene. Germline CDR1 is MGHRA and CDR2 is YSYEKL. The V end lost 4 bases, the J end lost 0 bases, and 13 bases lay between the germline ends. This CDR3 comprises 17 residues. As DNA, the CDR3 is TGCGCCAGCAGCCTTGGGGTCCTGTACTCTGGGGCCAACGTCCTGACTTTC. It translates to CASSLGVLYSGANVLTF.

In its sample, this clonotype was seen many times. The chain joins TRBV24-1 to TRBJ2-7; TRBD1 agrees at 7 bases. With 4 bases clipped from V and 1 base from J, the junction kept 9 bases outside the gene matches. The germline gives CDR1 KGHDR, CDR2 SFDVKD. The CDR3 loop spans 16 amino acids. The CDR3 here is CATSDPSGTASYEQYF. CDR3 DNA: TGTGCCACCAGTGACCCTTCCGGGACAGCTTCCTACGAGCAGTACTTC.

In the case of this clonotype: The junction does not match germline at one end; this may be a read error. The rearrangement joins TRBV10-2 to TRBJ1-1; D gene ambiguous. Germline V gives CDR1 WSHSY, CDR2 SAAADI. This CDR3 has 11 amino acids. The CDR3, as DNA: TGCGCCAGCAGTGCGGCGGAAGCCTCGGATTTT. This encodes CASSAAEASDF.

Only one count was recorded for this clonotype. Mismatch with germline at one junction end may stem from a read error. This chain uses TRBV18 with TRBJ1-1; weak D call: TRBD1 (5 bases). This CDR3 region has 13 residues. Germline assignment: CDR1 KGHSH and CDR2 LQKENI. CDR3 bases: TGTGCCAGCTCAATGGGGGAGAACACTGAAGCTTACTTT. It translates to CASSMGENTEAYF.

This clonotype was observed a handful of times. This chain links TRBV6-2 or TRBV6-3 with TRBJ2-1, with a tentative D call TRBD1 (6 bases). CDR1 MNHEY and CDR2 SVGEGT come from the germline V gene. Trimming left V 4 bases short and J 0 bases short, with 13 bases between. This CDR3 spans 16 amino acids. This CDR3 is CASSSRQASSYNEQFF. The DNA of the CDR3 is TGTGCCAGCAGTTCCCGACAGGCGAGCTCCTACAATGAGCAGTTCTTC.

In regard to this clonotype: A much larger clone is a single base away; this may be a read error. The genes are TRBV7-9 and TRBJ2-5; 7 bases agree with TRBD1. From germline, CDR1 is SEHNR and CDR2 FQNEAQ (reference sequence). This CDR3 is built from 13 residues. V gave up 7 bases and J gave up 2 bases; unmatched junction bases: 4. CDR3 region: CASIQGQQETQYF. The CDR3 DNA follows: TGTGCCAGCATCCAGGGACAGCAAGAGACCCAGTACTTC.

This clonotype appeared a few times. The gene calls are TRBV19 and TRBJ1-5; D might be TRBD1 (6 bases). This CDR3 spans 15 amino acids. V lost 8 bases and J 2 bases, leaving 16 bases between the germline ends. Germline V lookup: CDR1 LNHDA, CDR2 SQIVND (reference sequence). The CDR3 loop is CASSRQDGGNQPQHF. The CDR3 DNA sequence: TGTGCCAGTTCAAGACAGGATGGGGGCAATCAGCCCCAGCATTTT.

This clonotype occurred many times. The chain uses TRBV2 and TRBJ2-5, with 7 bases that match TRBD2. The J segment lost 4 bases and the V segment lost 5 bases, leaving 10 bases of the junction unmatched. Germline CDR1 reads SNHLY; CDR2 reads FYNNEI. The CDR3 contains 15 residues. CDR3 bases: TGTGCCAGCAGTCCCCCTGCAGGGAGGGGAGAGACCCAGTACTTC. It encodes CASSPPAGRGETQYF. Full variable domain (rest looked up from reference TRBV2 and TRBJ2-5): EPEVTQTPSHQVTQMGQEVILRCVPISNHLYFYWYRQILGQKVEFLVSFYNNEISEKSEIFDDQFSVERPDGSNFTLKIRSTKLEDSAMYFCASSPPAGRGETQYFGPGTRLLVL.

This clonotype was observed at least ten times. The CDR3 nucleotides are TGTGCCAGTAGTAAGGGATCGGGTTTACAGCCCCAGCATTTT. This gives the protein CASSKGSGLQPQHF. This chain links TRBV19 with TRBJ1-5; D not certain. Per the germline V gene, CDR1 is LNHDA and CDR2 is SQIVND (reference sequence). There are 14 residues in the CDR3. The V gene lost 4 bases and the J gene lost 7 bases, with 14 bases spanning the gap.

This clonotype was picked up many times. The V and J genes are TRBV4-3 and TRBJ2-7; 9 bases fit TRBD1. CDR3 length: 14 amino acids. The V gene end was trimmed by 4 bases and the J gene end by 4 bases; junction bases not matched to a gene: 5. Germline V gene data show CDR1 as LGHNA and CDR2 as YSLEER. CDR3 region: CASSPGQGRYEQYF. The CDR3 nucleotides are TGCGCCAGCAGCCCCGGACAGGGGAGGTACGAGCAGTACTTC.

This clonotype was observed a handful of times. The gene calls are TRBV10-3 and TRBJ2-5; the D gene is possibly TRBD2 (6 bases). The CDR3 runs to 12 residues. CDR1 and CDR2 from the germline V gene are ENHRY and SYGVKD. V lost 7 bases and J 2 bases, leaving 8 bases between the germline ends. The CDR3 DNA is TGTGCCATCAAGGCGGGACAAGAGACCCAGTACTTC. This gives the protein CAIKAGQETQYF.